The clone carrying this TCR beta chain occurred a few times. The data originate from a study of T-cell memory formation after mild COVID-19. One entry per CDR3 protein, called by TCRdb with MiXCR from the 5' RACE reads. The sample lists 200,000 to 250,000 distinct CDR3 sequences, 9.5% seen once, with 3% to 4.5% in the top ten. J was trimmed by 8 bases and V by 6 bases; bases with no gene match: 11. CDR3 length: 15 amino acids. The germline V gene has CDR1 MNHEY and CDR2 SVGEGT. V is TRBV6-2 or TRBV6-3 and J is TRBJ2-4; TRBD1 aligns across 9 bases. The sample comprised PBMCs or a T cell subset sorted from them (not recorded which). This TCR was recovered from a man between 18 and 29 years old who had mild COVID-19 (a few samples of this study predate the infection). Cell type and time point are not known. DNA for the CDR3: TGTGCCAGCAGCCCACCGGGACAGGGTTTGGACATTCAGTACTTC. Protein: CASSPPGQGLDIQYF.